This TCR beta chain is from a study of beta chain features in type 1 diabetes. General observations from the study: All four CD4+ subsets of Type 1 diabetes patients contained TCRB CDR3s that were moderately but significantly shorter.

CDR3 size: 15 residues. The germline gives CDR1 MGHRA, CDR2 YSYEKL. Trimming pared 4 bases from V and 3 bases from J, leaving 15 bases between. TCRB transcripts that were expressed got sequenced, as all of the isolated RNA had been reverse transcribed. TCRdb's table, derived via immunoSEQ multiplex PCR, lists solely in-frame clones and lacks some. The table shows more than 550,000 clones, with about an eighth occurring only once. A word on this clone: Its target is unknown.

This TCR came from a man between 18 and 35 years old with type 1 diabetes. The V call is TRBV4-1, the J call TRBJ1-2; no definite D call. The sequenced material came from naive CD4+ T cells from blood. The CDR3 reads CASSLGSPGDYGYTF. CDR3 nucleotide sequence: TGCGCCAGCAGCCTGGGGTCGCCCGGCGACTATGGCTACACCTTC.